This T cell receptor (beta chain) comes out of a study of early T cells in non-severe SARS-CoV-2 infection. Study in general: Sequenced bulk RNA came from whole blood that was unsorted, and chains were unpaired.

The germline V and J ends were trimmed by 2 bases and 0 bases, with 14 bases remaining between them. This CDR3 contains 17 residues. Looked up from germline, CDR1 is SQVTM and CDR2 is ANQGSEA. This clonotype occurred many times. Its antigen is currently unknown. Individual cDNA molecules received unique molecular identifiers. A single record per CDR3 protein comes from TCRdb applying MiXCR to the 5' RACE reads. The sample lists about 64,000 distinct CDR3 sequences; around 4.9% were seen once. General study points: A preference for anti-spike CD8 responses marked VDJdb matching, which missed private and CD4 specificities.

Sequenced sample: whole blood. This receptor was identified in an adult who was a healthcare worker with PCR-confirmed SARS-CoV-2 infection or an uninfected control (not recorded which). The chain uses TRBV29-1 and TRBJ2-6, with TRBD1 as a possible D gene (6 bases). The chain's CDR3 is CSVESGVSISGANVLTF. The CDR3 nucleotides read TGCAGCGTTGAATCAGGGGTCTCTATCTCTGGGGCCAACGTCCTGACTTTC.